This is a list of T cell receptor beta chains from one sample in a study of cytomegalovirus exposure and HLA in healthy donors. Assay used: immunoSEQ multiplex PCR; TCRdb lists only in-frame clones, some missing. The sample has roughly 230,000 clones; 90% are singletons. What was sequenced was PBMCs. Every receptor here comes from a woman between 25 and 40 years old in good health and CMV-seronegative. Each CDR3 is given with its conserved first and last residue.

v_gene | CDR3aa
TRBV5-6 | CASSPWAGLAAYEQYF
TRBV11-2 | CASTSRGREKLFF
TRBV5-1 | CASSFGDSGANVLTF
TRBV5-1 | CASWNPRGIDEQFF
TRBV7-6 | CASSLRQYNEQFF
TRBV27 | CASSRTGTNTGELFF
TRBV27 | CASSLGGVHQPQHF
TRBV27 | CASSLTGLSYEQYF
TRBV5-8 | CASSLVVTGFVRGYTF
TRBV7-9 | CASSLGTDTQYF
TRBV5-5 | CASSLGASDTQYF
TRBV28 | CASSYNYRGSEQYF
TRBV4-3 | CASSQAGLAGELFF
TRBV27 | CASSTSGAGINQPQHF
TRBV5-1 | CASSFQGSTSGISYEQYF
TRBV19 | CASSIAVYSNQPQHF
TRBV28 | CASSDHEQYF
TRBV7-7 | CASSFGTGSYEQYF
TRBV11-2 | CASSLHGVTGELFF
TRBV6-6 | CASRGLAGGRYEQYF
TRBV5-4 | CASSAGDGLPYEQYF
TRBV4-2 | CASSQRRDGYNEQFF
TRBV7-9 | CASSGGVKLAAYEQYF
TRBV28 | CASSFRDRGHEQYF